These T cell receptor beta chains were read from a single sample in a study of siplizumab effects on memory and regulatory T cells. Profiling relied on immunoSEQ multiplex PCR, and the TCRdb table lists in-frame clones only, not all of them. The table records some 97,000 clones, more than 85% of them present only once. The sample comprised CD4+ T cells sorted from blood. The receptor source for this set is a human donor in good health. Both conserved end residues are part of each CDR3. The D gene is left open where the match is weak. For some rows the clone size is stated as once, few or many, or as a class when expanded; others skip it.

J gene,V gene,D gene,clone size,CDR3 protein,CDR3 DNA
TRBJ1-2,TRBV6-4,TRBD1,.,CASSDAPGGLAGYTF,TGTGCCAGCAGCGATGCCCCAGGGGGGCTGGCTGGCTACACCTTC
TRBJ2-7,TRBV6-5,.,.,CASSYSNGEQYF,TGTGCCAGCAGTTACTCGAACGGCGAGCAGTACTTC
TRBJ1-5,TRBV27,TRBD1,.,CASSLGPGQAISNQPQHF,TGTGCCAGCAGTTTGGGTCCCGGACAGGCGATAAGCAATCAGCCCCAGCATTTT
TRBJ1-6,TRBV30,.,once,CAWSDSGKPLHF,TGTGCCTGGAGTGATTCTGGAAAACCCCTCCACTTT
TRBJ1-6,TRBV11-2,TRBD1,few,CASSSGQGSDSPLHF,TGTGCCAGCAGCAGCGGACAGGGCTCTGATTCACCCCTCCACTTT
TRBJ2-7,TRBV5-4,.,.,CASSPAGQRSPYEQYF,TGTGCCAGCAGCCCCGCCGGCCAAAGGTCCCCCTACGAGCAGTACTTC
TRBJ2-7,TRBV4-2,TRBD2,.,CASSVGAGGLPYEQYF,TGTGCCAGCAGTGTAGGGGCGGGGGGCCTCCCATACGAGCAGTACTTC
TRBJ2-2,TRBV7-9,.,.,CASSLGPTRAGELFF,TGTGCCAGCAGCTTAGGACCGACTAGGGCCGGGGAGCTGTTTTTT
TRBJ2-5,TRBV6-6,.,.,CASSYPPQETQYF,TGTGCCAGCAGTTACCCCCCCCAAGAGACCCAGTACTTC
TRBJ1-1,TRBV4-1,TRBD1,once,CASSQPGTGMNTEAFF,TGCGCCAGCAGCCAACCCGGGACAGGCATGAACACTGAAGCTTTCTTT
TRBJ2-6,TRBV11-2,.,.,CASSLTQGISGANVLTF,TGTGCCAGCAGCTTAACTCAGGGTATCTCTGGGGCCAACGTCCTGACTTTC
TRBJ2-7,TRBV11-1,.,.,CASSLEYEQYF,TGTGCCAGCAGCTTAGAATACGAGCAGTACTTC
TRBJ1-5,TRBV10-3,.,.,CAISESEIGHQPQHF,TGTGCCATCAGTGAGTCGGAAATTGGTCACCAGCCCCAGCATTTT
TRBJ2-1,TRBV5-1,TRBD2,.,CASSPVSGGVSYNEQFF,TGCGCCAGCAGCCCCGTTAGCGGGGGGGTCTCCTACAATGAGCAGTTCTTC
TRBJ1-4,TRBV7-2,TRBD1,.,CASSLQTGGLEKLFF,TGTGCCAGCAGCCTTCAGACAGGGGGCTTAGAAAAACTGTTTTTT
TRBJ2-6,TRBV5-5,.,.,CASRELTAVGANVLTF,TGTGCCAGCAGAGAGCTCACGGCTGTTGGGGCCAACGTCCTGACTTTC
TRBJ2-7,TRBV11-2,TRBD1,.,CASSLSGQGPYEQYF,TGTGCCAGCAGCTTAAGTGGACAGGGGCCCTACGAGCAGTACTTC
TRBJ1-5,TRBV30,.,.,CAWSVQANQPQHF,TGTGCCTGGAGTGTACAGGCCAATCAGCCCCAGCATTTT
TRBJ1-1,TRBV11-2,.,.,CASSSPPENTEAFF,TGTGCCAGCAGCTCCCCCCCAGAGAACACTGAAGCTTTCTTT
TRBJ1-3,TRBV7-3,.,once,CASSRNRDSGNTIYF,TGTGCCAGCAGCCGCAACAGAGACTCTGGAAACACCATATATTTT
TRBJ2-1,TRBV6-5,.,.,CASGYPGREQFF,TGTGCCAGCGGGTACCCAGGTAGGGAGCAGTTCTTC
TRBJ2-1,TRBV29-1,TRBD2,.,CSAPSGGDNEQFF,TGCAGCGCCCCGAGCGGGGGGGACAATGAGCAGTTCTTC
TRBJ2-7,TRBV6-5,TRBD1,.,CASSPPGQGHEQYF,TGTGCCAGCAGCCCACCGGGACAGGGCCACGAGCAGTACTTC
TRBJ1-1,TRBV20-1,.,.,CSARSHEAFF,TGCAGTGCGAGGTCCCATGAAGCTTTCTTT
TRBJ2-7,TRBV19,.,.,CASSKTPGTGAVEQYF,TGTGCCAGTAGTAAGACTCCCGGGACCGGGGCGGTCGAGCAGTACTTC
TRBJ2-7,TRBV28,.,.,CAIIGERTYEQYF,TGTGCCATAATCGGGGAACGAACCTACGAGCAGTACTTC
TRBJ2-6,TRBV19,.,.,CASSISAFEAGANVLTF,TGTGCCAGTAGTATTTCAGCTTTTGAGGCTGGGGCCAACGTCCTGACTTTC
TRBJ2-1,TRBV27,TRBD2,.,CASSFRKTSGAYNEQFF,TGTGCCAGCAGTTTCCGAAAGACTAGCGGGGCCTACAATGAGCAGTTCTTC
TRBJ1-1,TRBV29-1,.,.,CSGLTGPEAFF,TGCAGCGGTCTGACAGGCCCCGAAGCTTTCTTT
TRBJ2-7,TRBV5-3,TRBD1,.,CARSERQGRYEQYF,TGTGCCAGAAGCGAACGACAGGGTCGCTACGAGCAGTACTTC
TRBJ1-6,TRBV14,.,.,CASSQAGLVAPLHF,TGTGCCAGCAGCCAAGCTGGCTTAGTGGCACCCCTCCACTTT
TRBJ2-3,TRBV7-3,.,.,CASSSNTDTQYF,TGTGCCAGCAGCTCAAACACAGATACGCAGTATTTT
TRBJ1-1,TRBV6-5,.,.,CASRQGNTEAFF,TGTGCCAGCAGGCAGGGGAACACTGAAGCTTTCTTT
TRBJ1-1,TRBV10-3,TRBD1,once,CAITPRDRDTEAFF,TGTGCCATCACCCCCCGGGACAGGGACACTGAAGCTTTCTTT
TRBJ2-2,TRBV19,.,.,CASSMSASTGNGELFF,TGTGCCAGTAGTATGTCCGCTTCCACAGGGAACGGGGAGCTGTTTTTT
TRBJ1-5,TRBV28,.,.,CASRVAGVGQPQHF,TGTGCCAGCAGGGTAGCAGGGGTTGGACAGCCCCAGCATTTT
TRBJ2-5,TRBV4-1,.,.,CASSQVTEETQYF,TGCGCCAGCAGCCAAGTAACAGAAGAGACCCAGTACTTC
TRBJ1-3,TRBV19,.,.,CASSIPSSGNTIYF,TGTGCCAGTAGTATCCCCAGCTCTGGAAACACCATATATTTT
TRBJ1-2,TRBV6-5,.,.,CASSDGIANYGYTF,TGTGCCAGCAGTGACGGAATAGCTAACTATGGCTACACCTTC
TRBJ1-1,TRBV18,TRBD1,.,CASSPGQGRTEAFF,TGTGCCAGCTCACCCGGACAGGGAAGGACTGAAGCTTTCTTT
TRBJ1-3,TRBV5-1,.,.,CASSLGTGGNTIYF,TGCGCCAGCAGCTTGGGGACGGGCGGAAACACCATATATTTT